The rows below give T cell receptor beta chains drawn from one sample of a study of CD8+ T cells in alopecia areata. The repertoire was sequenced with immunoSEQ multiplex PCR; TCRdb's copy has only in-frame clones and lacks some. The profile shows 150,000 to 200,000 clones, 60% of them singletons. The source was CD4+ T cells sorted from blood, collected at week 24, from a patient treated with tofacitinib. Receptor source: a human donor with alopecia areata. Both conserved end residues are part of each CDR3. Fields, in order: J gene, V gene, clone size, D gene, CDR3 length, CDR3 DNA, CDR3 protein. The D gene is left open where the match is weak. Not every row has a clone size; where given, it reads once, few, many or a size class.

J: TRBJ2-1
V: TRBV6-1
size: NA
D: NA
length: 14
DNA: TGTGCCAGCAGTGAAGCGGGGAAGGCAGCCGAGCAGTTCTTC
CDR3: CASSEAGKAAEQFF

J: TRBJ1-5
V: TRBV19
size: NA
D: TRBD1
length: 16
DNA: TGTGCCAGTAGTACCCAACGAAGCAGGGGGCTTCAGCCCCAGCATTTT
CDR3: CASSTQRSRGLQPQHF

J: TRBJ1-1
V: TRBV7-9
size: NA
D: NA
length: 14
DNA: TGTGCCAGCAGCCGGCGAGGGGACCACACTGAAGCTTTCTTT
CDR3: CASSRRGDHTEAFF

J: TRBJ1-2
V: TRBV29-1
size: NA
D: NA
length: 11
DNA: TGCAGCGTTGGGGATAACTATGGCTACACCTTC
CDR3: CSVGDNYGYTF

J: TRBJ1-2
V: TRBV29-1
size: NA
D: NA
length: 12
DNA: TGCAGCGTTGAAGTTGGGTTATATGGCTACACCTTC
CDR3: CSVEVGLYGYTF

J: TRBJ2-5
V: TRBV2
size: NA
D: TRBD2
length: 15
DNA: TGTGCCAGCAGTCCCCCAGCGGGGGGCGTAGAGACCCAGTACTTC
CDR3: CASSPPAGGVETQYF

J: TRBJ2-1
V: TRBV9
size: NA
D: TRBD1
length: 15
DNA: TGTGCCAGCAGCATCACCGGGACAGGGGCCAATGAGCAGTTCTTC
CDR3: CASSITGTGANEQFF

J: TRBJ2-4
V: TRBV30
size: NA
D: TRBD1
length: 15
DNA: TGTGCCTGGAGTGGAGACAGGGGTGCCAAAAACATTCAGTACTTC
CDR3: CAWSGDRGAKNIQYF

J: TRBJ1-5
V: TRBV29-1
size: few
D: NA
length: 14
DNA: TGCAGCGTTGAAGCCGGACCATTGTGTCAGCCCCAGCATTTT
CDR3: CSVEAGPLCQPQHF

J: TRBJ1-1
V: TRBV19
size: NA
D: NA
length: 13
DNA: TGTGCCAGTAGTACGACAGTAAACACTGAAGCTTTCTTT
CDR3: CASSTTVNTEAFF

J: TRBJ1-1
V: TRBV14
size: NA
D: NA
length: 14
DNA: TGTGCCAGCAGCCAGGGCACAGTGAACACTGAAGCTTTCTTT
CDR3: CASSQGTVNTEAFF

J: TRBJ2-2
V: TRBV11-1
size: few
D: TRBD1
length: 16
DNA: TGTGCCAGCAGATCGGACCGGGACAGGGGGACCGGGGAGCTGTTTTTT
CDR3: CASRSDRDRGTGELFF

J: TRBJ1-2
V: TRBV4-3
size: few
D: NA
length: 15
DNA: TGCGCCAGCAGCCAGCGGGCTCAAGGGGTCAATGGCTACACCTTC
CDR3: CASSQRAQGVNGYTF

J: TRBJ2-3
V: TRBV30
size: NA
D: TRBD2
length: 13
DNA: TGTGCCTGGGGTGGGATAGCGGGACTCGTACAGTATTTT
CDR3: CAWGGIAGLVQYF

J: TRBJ1-1
V: TRBV29-1
size: NA
D: NA
length: 11
DNA: TGCAGCACAATAGGGGGGACTGAAGCTTTCTTT
CDR3: CSTIGGTEAFF

J: TRBJ1-2
V: TRBV7-9
size: NA
D: NA
length: 16
DNA: TGTGCCAGCAGCTTAGAAGGGATAGAGGCTAACTATGGCTACACCTTC
CDR3: CASSLEGIEANYGYTF

J: TRBJ1-6
V: TRBV4-3
size: NA
D: NA
length: 17
DNA: TGCGCCAGCAGCCAAGATCTGAGGAGCTCCTATAATTCACCCCTCCACTTT
CDR3: CASSQDLRSSYNSPLHF

J: TRBJ2-7
V: TRBV29-1
size: NA
D: NA
length: 14
DNA: TGCAGCGTTGTAGGGACAATGGGTCCTCTCGAGCAGTACTTC
CDR3: CSVVGTMGPLEQYF

J: TRBJ1-4
V: TRBV15
size: NA
D: NA
length: 12
DNA: TGTGCCACCAGCAGCCCGGATGAAAAACTGTTTTTT
CDR3: CATSSPDEKLFF

J: TRBJ2-5
V: TRBV7-9
size: few
D: NA
length: 14
DNA: TGTGCCAGCAGTAGCAAGGCGGGGCTAGAGACCCAGTACTTC
CDR3: CASSSKAGLETQYF

J: TRBJ1-6
V: TRBV29-1
size: NA
D: NA
length: 15
DNA: TGCAGCGTTGCGGGGGTTAGCTCCTATAATTCACCCCTCCACTTT
CDR3: CSVAGVSSYNSPLHF

J: TRBJ2-3
V: TRBV7-2
size: NA
D: NA
length: 16
DNA: TGTGCCAGCAGCATGCCCGCGGGACTGAACACAGATACGCAGTATTTT
CDR3: CASSMPAGLNTDTQYF

J: TRBJ1-2
V: TRBV25-1
size: NA
D: TRBD1
length: 13
DNA: TGTGCCAGCAGCGGGACAGGGGGCTATGGCTACACCTTC
CDR3: CASSGTGGYGYTF

J: TRBJ1-1
V: TRBV5-1
size: NA
D: NA
length: 13
DNA: TGCGCCAGCAGCTTGGTCGGGTTCTCTACAGCTTTCTTT
CDR3: CASSLVGFSTAFF

J: TRBJ1-6
V: TRBV5-1
size: NA
D: TRBD1
length: 14
DNA: TGCGCCAGCAGTCGGACAGGGAATAATTCACCCCTCCACTTT
CDR3: CASSRTGNNSPLHF

J: TRBJ2-6
V: TRBV4-3
size: NA
D: NA
length: 20
DNA: TGCGCCAGCAGCCAAGATGTATTGGCAGGGCCCTACTCTGGGGCCAACGTCCTGACTTTC
CDR3: CASSQDVLAGPYSGANVLTF

J: TRBJ2-6
V: TRBV5-6
size: once
D: NA
length: 16
DNA: TGTGCCAGCAGCTTGGAGGCAGGGGACGGGGCCAACGTCCTGACTTTC
CDR3: CASSLEAGDGANVLTF

J: TRBJ1-5
V: TRBV4-3
size: NA
D: NA
length: 14
DNA: TGCGCCAGCAGCCAAGACCTAAGCAATCAGCCCCAGCATTTT
CDR3: CASSQDLSNQPQHF

J: TRBJ2-7
V: TRBV29-1
size: NA
D: NA
length: 14
DNA: TGCAGCGTGGAAGACGAGAACCTGCCCTACGAGCAGTACTTC
CDR3: CSVEDENLPYEQYF

J: TRBJ1-5
V: TRBV15
size: NA
D: NA
length: 17
DNA: TGTGCCACCAGCAGCCACAGTATCGGTGTCGGCAATCAGCCCCAGCATTTT
CDR3: CATSSHSIGVGNQPQHF

J: TRBJ1-1
V: TRBV29-1
size: NA
D: NA
length: 12
DNA: TGCAGCGTCGGACAGATGTTTAACGAAGCTTTCTTT
CDR3: CSVGQMFNEAFF

J: TRBJ1-2
V: TRBV2
size: NA
D: NA
length: 13
DNA: TGTGCCAGCACTTCGGACCTAAACTATGGCTACACCTTC
CDR3: CASTSDLNYGYTF

J: TRBJ2-5
V: TRBV11-2
size: NA
D: NA
length: 11
DNA: TGTGCCAGCAGCTTCCAGGAGACCCAGTACTTC
CDR3: CASSFQETQYF

J: TRBJ1-6
V: TRBV9
size: NA
D: NA
length: 12
DNA: TGTGCCAGCAGCGTTAATAATTCACCCCTCCACTTT
CDR3: CASSVNNSPLHF

J: TRBJ1-2
V: TRBV7-2
size: once
D: NA
length: 14
DNA: TGTGCCAGCAGCATCCAACGAGGGGGTTTAGGCTACACCTTC
CDR3: CASSIQRGGLGYTF

J: TRBJ1-6
V: TRBV25-1
size: NA
D: NA
length: 14
DNA: TGTGCCAGCAGTGACCCCTCCTATAATTCACCCCTCCACTTT
CDR3: CASSDPSYNSPLHF

J: TRBJ2-1
V: TRBV5-6
size: NA
D: TRBD2
length: 16
DNA: TGTGCCAGCAGCTTTCGCACGGGACTAGCGGACAATGAGCAGTTCTTC
CDR3: CASSFRTGLADNEQFF

J: TRBJ2-7
V: TRBV28
size: few
D: TRBD1
length: 14
DNA: TGTGCCAGCCGGACAGGGGGCCTTACCTACGAGCAGTACTTC
CDR3: CASRTGGLTYEQYF

J: TRBJ1-2
V: TRBV30
size: NA
D: NA
length: 14
DNA: TGTGCCTGGAGTACGGGCAGATCTAACTATGGCTACACCTTC
CDR3: CAWSTGRSNYGYTF

J: TRBJ2-3
V: TRBV4-3
size: NA
D: TRBD1
length: 16
DNA: TGCGCCAGCAGCCTTGGGACAGGGATTAGCACAGATACGCAGTATTTT
CDR3: CASSLGTGISTDTQYF

J: TRBJ2-3
V: TRBV10-3
size: medium-sized
D: TRBD1
length: 16
DNA: TGTGCCATCAGTGACCGTCGACAGGGGGCGAGGAATACGCAGTATTTT
CDR3: CAISDRRQGARNTQYF

J: TRBJ2-7
V: TRBV7-6
size: NA
D: NA
length: 17
DNA: TGTGCCAGCAGCCCTCCAAGAGGGACCGACAGCTCCTACGAGCAGTACTTC
CDR3: CASSPPRGTDSSYEQYF